This T cell receptor beta chain was profiled in a study of cytomegalovirus exposure and HLA in healthy donors (dated by TCRdb to the late 2010s). Turning to the overall study: An earlier analysis of a few hundred of the donors reported approximately 280 Gb of sequence data and 117 million unique TCR beta sequences obtained from about 180 million T cells. The later analysis used no new phenotypic data to find candidate immune exposures, relying instead on TCR beta sequences and their occurrence across donors. Every discovery cohort repertoire had been produced on one sequencing platform. The study combined high-throughput TCR immunosequencing, statistical association of individual TCRs with disease status, and machine learning to predict cytomegalovirus infection status. A separate validation cohort of roughly 130 different subjects was used in addition to the roughly 700-subject first cohort. An earlier analysis of 500 to 750 of the donors applied high-throughput TCR beta sequencing to assess whether each TCR beta V gene segment acted as functional or pseudogenic. An early release covering 550 to 700 HLA-typed donors comprised approximately 300 gigabases of sequencing data and around 80 million unique TCR sequences. Of the roughly 400 genotyped donors, around 81% fell in the genetic ancestry cluster associated with self-reported Caucasian donors. In a later genetic analysis, genome-wide SNP genotypes for about 55% of the 666 donors were used, and that subset was treated as a discovery cohort. HLA typing included class I and class II loci at four-digit resolution. On average, about 200,000 unique TCR beta nucleotide sequences were sequenced per donor among a few hundred genotyped donors of the cohort, with around 19% of those sequences being non-productive. Alongside the repertoire data, information on donor age, sex, ethnicity and CMV serostatus was compiled. In a later analysis, previously published TCR beta repertoires from about 670 donors were re-analyzed and high-resolution HLA genotyping was added so that TCR occurrence patterns could be studied. The study aimed to test whether cataloging public T cell receptors could reveal signatures of past pathogen exposure. About five DR-DQ haplotypes were treated as single units for association and clustering because of strong linkage in the cohort. The study profiled the T cell repertoires of 666 subjects by immunosequencing and related them to cytomegalovirus serostatus. The number of donors typed differed by locus, with about 629-630 for A, B, C, DRB1 and DQB1, 522 for DQA1, nearly 610 for DPA1, and approximately 470 for DPB1. Study-wide findings and limitations: In a later analysis, several top co-occurrence clusters were reported to appear linked to parvovirus B19, influenza, CMV and Epstein-Barr virus. The only immune exposure information available for the cohort was CMV serostatus. In a later analysis, the rate of TCR association differed among HLA loci, with DRB1 alleles having the most associated TCRs and HLA-C alleles having the fewest. The cohort was sequenced for TCR beta chains only, and without alpha or paired-chain data the features that could be detected were limited. According to the authors, the approach could potentially be generalized to other disease states and immunological phenotypes. In vitro tests confirmed that a few of the cytomegalovirus-associated TCR beta chains recognize cytomegalovirus antigens. Around 16 rarely observed V segments, including chromosome 9 orphons, were excluded from the earlier analysis of almost 600 of the donors because counts were too low. Compared with the 666-donor mean, donors in an Asian-associated ancestry cluster had fewer N-insertions in productive TCRs, according to a later genetic analysis. The classifier was reported to diagnose cytomegalovirus status with high specificity and sensitivity in both the original and validation cohorts. Strong co-occurrence of HLA alleles, especially DR and DQ, made assigning TCR associations to individual alleles difficult. Correlated functional status among segregating V segments might be attributable to linkage disequilibrium, but an unknown experimental factor could not be ruled out. V-gene and J-gene trimming of TCR beta chains was associated with a missense DCLRE1C variant in a later genetic analysis, and the association was replicated in an independent cohort. In a later analysis, HLA-associated TCR beta chains were found to be more clonally expanded and to have lower generation probabilities than equally common non-associated chains. In an earlier analysis of fewer than 750 of the donors, most TCR beta V segments were observed in productive rearrangements about 87% or about 30% of the time, broadly matching IMGT annotations. Because the 87-base-pair reads could not distinguish some IMGT-functional V segments, including TRBV6-2 and TRBV6-3, those segments were excluded. The study gave a list of over 150 TCR beta chains associated with cytomegalovirus. Most TCR sequences were seen in very few donors, while some public TCRs were found in many individuals. Roughly uniform sequencing depth across donors was assumed in presence/absence analyses, although this assumption may not hold. A further reported finding was that TCR beta sequences accurately predicted the HLA-A and HLA-B alleles for most subjects in the first cohort. Because HLA typing was unavailable for some donors at each locus, only the typed subset was used in association tests. In a later analysis, 16,951 TCR beta sequences were associated with specific HLA alleles at a false discovery rate of 0.05. Most CMV-associated TCR beta chains appeared to be HLA-restricted in a later analysis, and the HLA associations seemed to be driven largely by CMV exposure. A cluster of highly shared sequence variants was judged likely to be a technical artifact of the sequencing pipeline.

Comment on this clone: No antigen is known for it. No much larger clone is present one base from it, and per-base qualities are unavailable.

The cohort was made up of about 610 healthy bone marrow donors. At the time of sampling, all cohort members were nominally healthy, though unrecorded immune exposures were likely present. The donor tested CMV seronegative and was one of the 352 seronegative cohort members. A peripheral blood sample was provided by each donor, and peripheral blood mononuclear cells were used for TCR beta sequencing. The Qiagen DNeasy Blood Extraction Kit was used to extract genomic DNA from the blood cell samples. The method behind the library was the immunoSEQ multiplex PCR assay. For the multiplex PCR, a mixture combining 60 forward primers for TCR Vbeta segments and 13 reverse primers for TCR Jbeta segments was used. The CDR3 region of rearranged TCR beta genes was amplified from genomic DNA by a multiplex PCR assay. The amplified TCR beta libraries were sequenced on the Illumina HiSeq System as 87-base-pair reads. From the authors' description of their analysis: Across the 700 or so repertoires, a later analysis counted roughly 77 million unique TCR beta chains, around 11 million of which were shared by at least two donors. To remove PCR and sequencing errors, raw reads were error-corrected and collapsed into unique sequences using a nearest-neighbor algorithm that merged closely related sequences. CDR3 sequences were aligned to IMGT reference sequences to assign V, D and J gene segments. Each retained sequence needed at least a six-nucleotide match to both a V gene segment and a J gene segment. Rearrangements were classified as productive when the CDR3 lacked stop codons and remained in frame with V and J, and all other rearrangements were classified as non-productive. CDR3 was defined by IMGT convention, running from the second conserved V-encoded cysteine to the conserved J-encoded phenylalanine. Sequences without an unambiguous match to a single V gene segment were excluded from the earlier analysis of 450 to 650 of the donors. An earlier analysis of 500 to 700 of the donors classified V segments as functional when productive rearrangements were above 56.7% and as segregating when the standard deviation between donors was above 5%. A statistical classification framework was built to diagnose cytomegalovirus status from the catalog of TCR beta chain sequences. In a later analysis, TCR nucleotide sequences were compared against IMGT/GENE-DB human TR gene sequences so that V and J genes could be assigned. Using the TCRdist pipeline, a later analysis assigned CDR3 sequences along with most-parsimonious VDJ recombination scenarios. In a later analysis, each TCR beta chain was defined by its CDR3 amino acid sequence together with its V-gene family, and reads lacking a unique V-gene family were excluded. As a way to deal with suspected cross-contamination and a sequencing artifact, a later analysis dropped approximately 590 nucleotide sequences that were highly shared and had low generation probability. In a later analysis, a clonal expansion index was calculated for each public chain from normalized within-repertoire ranks of inferred template counts. A later analysis computed generation probabilities with a VDJ recombination model fitted to out-of-frame rearrangements, and checked the results against IGoR. A later analysis scored TCR-TCR, TCR-HLA and TCR-CMV co-occurrence with hypergeometric tests, applying a repertoire-size bias correction to TCR pairs. False discovery rates were estimated in a later analysis by permuting HLA or CMV assignments 20 times. In a later analysis, co-occurring TCRs were grouped using DBSCAN, and TCRdist sequence similarity was added for clustering within HLA-allele-positive subsets. Repertoires with fewer than 30,000 or more than 120,000 public chains, plus five repertoires with anomalous nucleotide sharing, were excluded from co-occurrence clustering. The table was pulled from immuneACCESS by TCRdb, which kept in-frame rearrangements only. Such tables lose some clones; where checked, under half of the loss comes from unresolved V genes, and the rest has no known cause. V and J calls and clone size are those listed in that table; D and trimming were worked out from the DNA. Here the sample has about 170,000 clones; 75% to 85% occur a single time. The top ten hold 0.65% to 0.85% of the sample.

From cysteine to phenylalanine, the CDR3 is 15 amino acids long. The sequence is cut down to CDR3 DNA, 45 bases in frame from base 1. Germline trimming amounts to 5 bases on V and 1 base on J, with 5 as the count of junction bases outside the gene matches. Via the germline V gene, CDR1 is SGHRS and CDR2 YFSETQ. This sequence uses TRBV5-1 and TRBJ2-2; the junction holds 7 bases that match TRBD2. The receptor's source is a female donor in good health and CMV-seronegative. The sequenced sample consisted of PBMCs. The DNA sequence is TGCGCCAGCAGTCGCCCGGGAGGGAACACCGGGGAGCTGTTTTTT. This sequence encodes CASSRPGGNTGELFF. Reference TRBV5-1 and TRBJ2-2 proteins supply the regions before and after the CDR3; the full variable domain is: KAGVTQTPRYLIKTRGQQVTLSCSPISGHRSVSWYQQTPGQGLQFLFEYFSETQRNKGNFPGRFSGRQFSNSRSEMNVSTLELGDSALYLCASSRPGGNTGELFFGEGSRLTVL.